The 27 T cell receptor beta chains presented below share a single source sample, sequenced in a study of shared clonotypes between healthy human individuals. This table comes from immunoSEQ multiplex PCR, and its TCRdb copy is limited to in-frame clones, with some not included. The repertoire holds about 710,000 clones, with 55% to 75% as singletons. What was sequenced was memory CD4+ T cells sorted from blood. The subset: CD45RA-negative fraction. The origin of the receptors is a woman in her thirties in good health.

J is TRBJ1-2 and V is TRBV18, with 7 bases aligning to TRBD1. Per germline, CDR1 KGHSH and CDR2 LQKENI. Trimming removed 3 bases from V and 0 bases from J; junction bases left unmatched: 7. The CDR3 extends over 16 amino acids. The CDR3 loop reads CASSPTTGASNYGYTF. CDR3 coding DNA: TGTGCCAGCTCACCTACCACAGGGGCTTCTAACTATGGCTACACCTTC.

A word on this clone: The sample has other DNA sequences that encode this CDR3 too. The chain is built from TRBV7-9 and TRBJ2-3; D is undetermined. The CDR3 length is 13 residues. Trimming cost V 1 base and J 0 bases, with 2 bases left between them. Germline V gene sequence: CDR1 SEHNR, CDR2 FQNEAQ (reference sequence). The DNA of the CDR3 is TGTGCCAGCAGCTTAGGTAGCACAGATACGCAGTATTTT. The encoded protein is CASSLGSTDTQYF.

The gene calls are TRBV2 and TRBJ2-5; D is undetermined. Germline CDR1 SNHLY, CDR2 FYNNEI. V was shortened by 8 bases and J by 5 bases, with 9 bases between the two germline ends. This CDR3 spans 11 amino acids. Here the CDR3 reads CASGIPETQYF. CDR3 nucleotides: TGTGCCAGCGGGATTCCCGAGACCCAGTACTTC.

The V call is TRBV29-1, the J call TRBJ2-1; D remains unclear. The CDR3 contains 12 residues. In germline, CDR1 is SQVTM, CDR2 ANQGSEA. Trimming pared 3 bases from V and 6 bases from J, leaving 9 bases between. The CDR3 is CSVEVNLNEQFF. The CDR3 region has the DNA TGCAGCGTTGAGGTCAACCTCAATGAGCAGTTCTTC.

V gene TRBV21-1 combines with J gene TRBJ2-7; TRBD2 is the table's D call, not checked against the DNA. TRBV21-1 is designated a pseudogene. CDR3 size: 15 residues. The CDR3 loop is CASSPSGGAKGEQYF. DNA of the CDR3: TGTGCCAGCAGCCCCTCGGGGGGGGCGAAGGGCGAGCAGTACTTC.

The rearrangement joins TRBV21-1 to TRBJ1-5; TRBD1, the table's D call, lacks a check against the DNA. TRBV21-1 is a pseudogene segment. The CDR3 contains 18 residues. CDR3 in amino acids: CASSKLVRQGAGMMPQHF. In DNA form, the CDR3 reads TGTGCCAGCAGCAAATTAGTGAGACAGGGCGCCGGTATGATGCCCCAGCATTTT.

The chain is built from TRBV18 and TRBJ2-1; D is unresolved. The CDR3 consists of 14 residues. V lost 3 bases, J lost 3 bases, and 9 bases lay in between. The germline gives CDR1 KGHSH, CDR2 LQKENI. The CDR3 sequence: CASSPNSYYNEQFF. The CDR3 bases are TGTGCCAGCTCACCGAATAGCTACTACAATGAGCAGTTCTTC.

The J gene is TRBJ2-3, the V gene TRBV18; a weak D match, TRBD2 (5 bases). This CDR3 is built from 15 residues. CDR1 is KGHSH, CDR2 LQKENI, per germline. V shed 6 bases and J shed 0 bases, with 13 bases lying between them. CDR3 amino acids: CASSSDYLSTDTQYF. The CDR3 coding sequence is TGTGCCAGCTCCTCCGACTATCTCAGCACAGATACGCAGTATTTT.

A word on this clone: Distinct nucleotide sequences in the sample also encode this CDR3. V usage is TRBV28 and J usage is TRBJ1-1; D uncertain. This CDR3 is 15 amino acids long. The V end lost 2 bases, the J end lost 0 bases, and 10 bases lay between the germline ends. Looked up from germline, CDR1 is MDHEN and CDR2 is SYDVKM. For the CDR3, the DNA is TGTGCCAGCAGTTTAACTGGTGGGTTGAACACTGAAGCTTTCTTT. Translated, it gives CASSLTGGLNTEAFF.

As DNA, the CDR3 is TGTGCCAGCAGTTTTGTCTCTGGAAACACCATATATTTT. Its translation: CASSFVSGNTIYF. The chain joins TRBV7-1 to TRBJ1-3; D is unclear. TRBV7-1 has ORF status, its function being uncertain. The length of the CDR3 is 13 residues. The V end was cut by 6 bases, the J end by 0 bases, with 6 bases between.

The rearrangement links TRBV2 to TRBJ2-7; D may be TRBD1 or TRBD2 (7 bases each). Germline-derived CDR1 and CDR2 are SNHLY and FYNNEI. V lost 10 bases, J lost 5 bases, and 24 bases lay in between. The CDR3 is 15 amino acids. DNA for the CDR3: TGTGCCACCAAAAGGGGGCTAGCGGAGGAGCACGAGCAGTACTTC. This gives the protein CATKRGLAEEHEQYF.

The chain links TRBV5-1 to TRBJ2-3; D is ambiguous. Trimming took off 4 bases at V and 2 bases at J, with 5 bases between the two ends. The CDR3 loop spans 12 amino acids. In germline, CDR1 is SGHRS, CDR2 YFSETQ. The CDR3 here is CASSPNTDTQYF. CDR3 nucleotides: TGCGCCAGCAGCCCGAACACAGATACGCAGTATTTT.

This clone was seen once. The chain recombines TRBV2 with TRBJ1-2; D is unclear. The CDR3 extends over 14 amino acids. CDR1 is SNHLY and CDR2 is FYNNEI in the germline V gene. V lost 4 bases and J lost 8, with 17 bases in between. This chain's CDR3 is CASSASPSRKGYTF. The CDR3 DNA follows: TGTGCCAGCAGTGCCTCCCCTTCTAGGAAAGGCTACACCTTC.

This chain joins TRBV11-3 and TRBJ1-2, with 7 bases aligning to TRBD1. V lost 5 bases to trimming and J lost 6 bases; unmatched junction nucleotides: 12. The germline V gene has CDR1 SGHNT and CDR2 YENEEA. The CDR3 spans 15 residues. The CDR3 reads CASSTWDSRRDGYTF. The CDR3 DNA sequence: TGTGCCAGCAGCACCTGGGACAGTAGGCGGGATGGCTACACCTTC.

This clone was seen only once. The chain recombines TRBV5-8 with TRBJ2-3; D gene uncertain. With 6 bases removed from V and 1 base from J, the gap between germline ends came to 15 bases. Germline V gene data show CDR1 as SGHTS and CDR2 as YDEGEE. The length of the CDR3 is 15 residues. CDR3 DNA sequence: TGTGCCAGCACGCCGGCCCGTTCTCGCACAGATACGCAGTATTTT. It is translated as CASTPARSRTDTQYF.

This chain links TRBV5-1 with TRBJ2-7; TRBD1 aligns across 9 bases. Germline trimming cut 2 bases from V and 6 bases from J; bases unmatched to any gene: 9. This CDR3 has 15 amino acids. Germline CDR1 reads SGHRS; CDR2 reads YFSETQ. This chain's CDR3 is CASSFWDRDVGEQYF. In nucleotides, the CDR3 is TGCGCCAGCAGCTTTTGGGACAGGGATGTAGGCGAGCAGTACTTC.

This chain uses TRBV28 with TRBJ2-5, with TRBD2 matching 7 bases. With the DNA end fitting TRBJ2-7 better, the J assignment may be wrong. Germline CDR1 is MDHEN and CDR2 is SYDVKM. This CDR3 contains 13 residues. CDR3 residues: CASRAGLIYEQYF. Here the CDR3 DNA reads TGTGCCAGCAGAGCGGGACTGATCTACGAGCAGTACTTC.

This sequence joins TRBV18 and TRBJ2-7, with TRBD2 identical over 8 bases. The V gene's germline CDR1 is KGHSH and CDR2 LQKENI. Trimming at V came to 3 bases and at J to 2 bases, leaving 3 bases not matched to a gene. CDR3 length equals 14 residues. CDR3 DNA: TGTGCCAGCTCACCTGGTAGCGGGGCCTACGAGCAGTACTTC. Its translation is CASSPGSGAYEQYF.

The sample holds many counts of this clone. V and J are TRBV28 and TRBJ2-3, with D unclear. Germline lookup yields CDR1 MDHEN and CDR2 SYDVKM. Deletions cut 1 base from V and 9 bases from J, with 11 bases between. The CDR3 runs to 13 residues. The CDR3, as DNA: TGTGCCAGCAGTTTATCCGGGCTCGGCACGCAGTATTTT. Translated: CASSLSGLGTQYF.

This sequence joins TRBV5-6 and TRBJ1-1, with D possibly being TRBD1 (5 bases). V shed 0 bases and J shed 0 bases, with 12 bases lying between them. This CDR3 spans 16 amino acids. Per the germline V gene, CDR1 is SGHDT and CDR2 is YYEEEE. The CDR3 DNA reads TGTGCCAGCAGCTTGGGGGGACCAGGCATGAACACTGAAGCTTTCTTT. This encodes CASSLGGPGMNTEAFF. Based on the CDR3 plus reference TRBV5-6 and TRBJ1-1, the full variable domain is DAGVTQSPTHLIKTRGQQVTLRCSPKSGHDTVSWYQQALGQGPQFIFQYYEEEERQRGNFPDRFSGHQFPNYSSELNVNALLLGDSALYLCASSLGGPGMNTEAFFGQGTRLTVV.

The rearrangement joins TRBV19 to TRBJ2-3; D is possibly TRBD1 or TRBD2 (5 bases each). V was clipped by 3 bases and J by 4 bases, with 11 bases between them. Germline V gene sequence: CDR1 LNHDA, CDR2 SQIVND (reference sequence). The CDR3 is 14 residues long. CDR3 sequence (DNA): TGTGCCAGTAGTATCTGGGGGAGAGCAGATACGCAGTATTTT. The encoded protein is CASSIWGRADTQYF.

The chain is built from TRBV15 and TRBJ2-3, with D unresolved. V lost 0 bases, J lost 2 bases, and 12 bases lay in between. The CDR3 contains 16 residues. Germline V lookup: CDR1 LNHNV, CDR2 YYDKDF (reference sequence). CDR3 in DNA: TGTGCCACCAGCAGAGACCGGGCCCAAACCACAGATACGCAGTATTTT. Translation: CATSRDRAQTTDTQYF.

The chain employs TRBV18 and TRBJ2-1; tentatively, D is TRBD1 (6 bases). V shed 1 base and J shed 10 bases, with 11 bases lying between them. Germline V gene sequence: CDR1 KGHSH, CDR2 LQKENI. This CDR3 is built from 13 residues. This CDR3 reads CASSPRAQGEQFF. CDR3 DNA: TGTGCCAGCTCACCACGGGCGCAGGGGGAGCAGTTCTTC. The full variable domain, its missing parts supplied by reference TRBV18 and TRBJ2-1, is NAGVMQNPRHLVRRRGQEARLRCSPMKGHSHVYWYRQLPEEGLKFMVYLQKENIIDESGMPKERFSAEFPKEGPSILRIQQVVRGDSAAYFCASSPRAQGEQFFGPGTRLTVL.

V usage is TRBV11-2 and J usage is TRBJ2-7; D perhaps matches TRBD1 (8 bases). The CDR3 spans 15 residues. Germline V CDR1 and CDR2: SGHAT, FQNNGV. Trimming removed 2 bases from V and 4 bases from J, with 15 bases in between. The DNA of the CDR3 is TGTGCCAGCAGCTTACGCGGGGGACAGGCTTACGAGCAGTACTTC. Translated, it gives CASSLRGGQAYEQYF.

The chain couples TRBV25-1 to TRBJ2-3; 10 bases align to TRBD2. Per germline, CDR1 MGHDK and CDR2 SYGVNS. V trimming: 4 bases; J trimming: 6 bases; junction bases outside the gene matches: 10. The CDR3 runs to 16 residues. The CDR3 spells CASSGNPAGGTDTQYF. The CDR3 DNA is TGTGCCAGCAGTGGGAATCCAGCGGGAGGGACGGATACGCAGTATTTT.

The CDR3 nucleotides read TGCGCCAGCAGCTTGGTCCGGGAGTCCTACAATGAGCAGTTCTTC. Translation: CASSLVRESYNEQFF. J is TRBJ2-1 and V is TRBV5-1, with D possibly matching TRBD2 (6 bases). This CDR3 is 15 amino acids long. The V end was cut by 0 bases, the J end by 1 base, with 8 bases between. The germline gives CDR1 SGHRS, CDR2 YFSETQ.

The chain uses TRBV7-9 and TRBJ2-5; TRBD2 matches 13 bases. This CDR3 spans 18 amino acids. The germline V gene has CDR1 SEHNR and CDR2 FQNEAQ (reference sequence). Trimming removed 1 base from V and 5 bases from J; junction bases left unmatched: 10. The CDR3 coding sequence is TGTGCCAGCAGCTTAGAATATACTAGCGGGAGGGCCATTGAGACCCAGTACTTC. This sequence encodes CASSLEYTSGRAIETQYF.